This T cell receptor beta chain was captured in a study of identifying expanded T cells in peripheral blood. Only in-frame clones appear in the TCRdb table, and some are missing; sequencing was by immunoSEQ multiplex PCR. The sample has 90,000 to 110,000 clones, around 90% seen once. In its sample, this clone was seen once. No infections or other immune events were documented during collection. Sequencing was done on a sample of blood. The sequence derives from a person aged 18-70 years in good health.

CDR3 sequence (DNA): TGTGCCAGCAGTGGGGACCGGAACTATGGCTACACCTTC. Protein: CASSGDRNYGYTF. V usage is TRBV6-6 and J usage is TRBJ1-2; maybe TRBD1 (5 bases). V gave up 5 bases and J gave up 2 bases, with 9 bases separating them. The CDR3 is 13 amino acids. Germline V gene sequence: CDR1 MNHNY, CDR2 SVGAGI (reference sequence).